These 25 T cell receptor beta chains share one sample of origin, sequenced in a study of blood T cell repertoires in COVID-19. Generated by immunoSEQ multiplex PCR, the TCRdb table keeps only in-frame clones and is missing some. Of approximately 210,000 clones in the sample, around four fifths were seen once. Sequenced material: peripheral blood. The receptor set was obtained from a woman aged 80 or older with COVID-19, enrolled during active disease.

This clone has only a few counts. The chain links TRBV28 to TRBJ2-1; the D gene is possibly TRBD2 (7 bases). CDR3 length equals 15 residues. V was cut by 7 bases and J by 4 bases, with 17 bases left in between. Germline values: CDR1 MDHEN, CDR2 SYDVKM. The CDR3, as DNA: TGTGCCAGCACCCCCGGGGGGCGCGGTTACAATGAGCAGTTCTTC. Protein: CASTPGGRGYNEQFF.

This clone appeared a single time. This rearrangement joins TRBV6-6 to TRBJ2-2; 9 bases agree with TRBD1. The junction had 8 bases not matched to a gene; V was cut back by 5 bases and J by 7 bases. CDR1 is MNHNY, CDR2 SVGAGI, per germline (reference sequence). There are 15 residues in the CDR3. The CDR3 bases are TGTGCCAGCAGTCCCGGGACAGGGACAGGCGGGGAGCTGTTTTTT. Translating it yields CASSPGTGTGGELFF.

This clone came up once. V gene TRBV7-6 combines with J gene TRBJ1-5; D not certain. The CDR3 length is 15 residues. The germline gives CDR1 SGHVS, CDR2 FNYEAQ. V was cut by 0 bases and J by 6 bases, with 12 bases left in between. The CDR3 reads CASSLADTDSQPQHF. CDR3 bases: TGTGCCAGCAGCTTAGCGGATACAGATTCTCAGCCCCAGCATTTT.

The V and J genes are TRBV5-4 and TRBJ2-5, with 7 bases lining up with TRBD1. Germline V lookup: CDR1 SGHNT, CDR2 YYREEE (reference sequence). The J segment lost 3 bases and the V segment lost 0 bases, leaving 5 bases of the junction unmatched. The CDR3 runs to 15 residues. CDR3 sequence reads: CASSLDGTDEETQYF. CDR3 bases: TGTGCCAGCAGCTTGGACGGGACAGATGAAGAGACCCAGTACTTC.

The V call is TRBV2, the J call TRBJ1-2, with 11 bases aligning to TRBD1. CDR1 is SNHLY and CDR2 is FYNNEI in the germline V gene. The CDR3 is made up of 13 amino acids. The junction had 1 base not matched to a gene; V was cut back by 4 bases and J by 6 bases. The CDR3 bases are TGTGCCAGCAGTGGGACAGGGGGCAATGGCTACACCTTC. It yields the protein CASSGTGGNGYTF.

The chain uses TRBV6-6 and TRBJ1-2; 9 nucleotides line up with TRBD1. This CDR3 has 13 amino acids. Trimming cost V 7 bases and J 7 bases; bases outside gene matches: 7. Per the germline V gene, CDR1 is MNHNY and CDR2 is SVGAGI (reference sequence). DNA for the CDR3: TGTGCCAGCATCGAGACAGGGGGAGGTGGCTACACCTTC. Amino acids: CASIETGGGGYTF.

This chain connects TRBV5-1 to TRBJ2-3; D is unresolved. Germline CDR1 is SGHRS and CDR2 is YFSETQ. Trimming stripped 1 base from V and 8 bases from J, with 11 bases between. CDR3 size: 13 residues. The CDR3 spells CASSLSSDGTQYF. In nucleotides, the CDR3 is TGCGCCAGCAGCTTGAGCAGCGATGGTACGCAGTATTTT.

CDR3 sequence reads: CASSLNPGTGAVNEQFF. CDR3 DNA sequence: TGTGCCAGCAGCCTTAACCCCGGGACAGGGGCCGTCAATGAGCAGTTCTTC. The gene calls are TRBV11-2 and TRBJ2-1; 10 bases are shared with TRBD1. Germline loops: CDR1 SGHAT, CDR2 FQNNGV. This CDR3 has 17 amino acids. V shed 5 bases, J shed 6 bases, and the junction held 13 bases outside the gene matches.

The chain employs TRBV9 and TRBJ2-1; 8 bases line up with TRBD1. The trim removed 4 bases at V and 0 bases at J, leaving 15 bases unmatched. Germline assignment: CDR1 SGDLS and CDR2 YYNGEE. CDR3 length: 19 residues. CDR3 sequence: CASSSPRDRPPLSYNEQFF. In DNA, the CDR3 is TGTGCCAGCAGCTCCCCCCGGGACAGGCCTCCTCTCTCCTACAATGAGCAGTTCTTC.

The gene calls are TRBV27 and TRBJ1-6; D remains ambiguous. The germline CDR1 and CDR2 sequences are MNHEY and SMNVEV (reference sequence). The CDR3 has 12 residues. The V gene lost 3 bases and the J gene lost 7 bases, with 4 bases spanning the gap. The CDR3 loop reads CASSFQNSPLHF. In DNA, the CDR3 is TGTGCCAGCAGTTTTCAGAATTCACCCCTCCACTTT.

This sequence joins TRBV28 and TRBJ2-5; 8 bases are shared with TRBD1. Germline CDR1 reads MDHEN; CDR2 reads SYDVKM. The CDR3 extends over 17 amino acids. After removal of 6 bases from V and 5 bases from J, the junction contained 17 bases not matched to a gene. The chain's CDR3 is CASREEGQGAFWETQYF. For the CDR3, the DNA is TGTGCCAGCAGGGAGGAGGGCCAGGGGGCATTTTGGGAGACCCAGTACTTC.

The rearrangement joins TRBV7-2 to TRBJ1-1; D is undetermined. This CDR3 contains 15 residues. V was clipped by 5 bases and J by 6 bases, with 19 bases between them. Germline-derived CDR1 and CDR2 are SGHTA and FQGNSA. CDR3 region: CASSSRPGGWAEAFF. The CDR3 DNA reads TGTGCCAGCAGCAGTCGTCCAGGAGGGTGGGCTGAAGCTTTCTTT.

There are a few counts of this clone. V gene TRBV18 combines with J gene TRBJ1-2, with TRBD1 as a possible D gene (5 bases). The germline gives CDR1 KGHSH, CDR2 LQKENI. CDR3 size: 15 residues. The ends were cut back, 3 bases at V and 4 bases at J, with 15 bases in the middle. This CDR3 is CASSPYVQGPYGYTF. The CDR3 bases are TGTGCCAGCTCACCCTATGTGCAGGGCCCCTATGGCTACACCTTC.

The rearrangement links TRBV6-5 to TRBJ2-7; 9 nucleotides match TRBD1. V dropped 6 bases and J dropped 3; count of bases not matched to a gene: 9. Germline assignment: CDR1 MNHEY and CDR2 SVGAGI. This CDR3 contains 15 residues. CDR3 in DNA: TGTGCCAGCAGCCGCGGGACAGGGAGCGGCTACGAGCAGTACTTC. Its translation is CASSRGTGSGYEQYF.

This clone was counted once. This chain joins TRBV4-3 and TRBJ2-1; D is perhaps TRBD2 (6 bases). The ends were cut back, 3 bases at V and 2 bases at J, with 11 bases in the middle. The CDR3 runs 15 residues. Germline V CDR1 and CDR2: LGHNA, YSLEER. Here the CDR3 DNA reads TGCGCCAGCAGCCAGGACTATGGGCCCTACAATGAGCAGTTCTTC. It yields the protein CASSQDYGPYNEQFF.

This rearrangement joins TRBV7-3 to TRBJ2-5; TRBD1 agrees at 8 bases. Germline-derived CDR1 and CDR2 are SGHTA and FQGTGA. Losses at the gene ends were 5 bases for V and 4 bases for J; bases not matched to a gene: 9. CDR3 length: 15 amino acids. Written as DNA, the CDR3 is TGTGCCAGCAGCCCAGGACAGGGTTTAGGAGAGACCCAGTACTTC. This sequence encodes CASSPGQGLGETQYF.

This clone has just one count. Written as DNA, the CDR3 is TGTGCCAGCAGTCGTCAGGGGAGCTCTGGAAACACCATATATTTT. Translating it yields CASSRQGSSGNTIYF. This chain links TRBV6-5 with TRBJ1-3; D might be TRBD1 (6 bases). Trimming left V 5 bases short and J 0 bases short, with 11 bases between. Germline V gene sequence: CDR1 MNHEY, CDR2 SVGAGI. This CDR3 contains 15 residues.

The chain uses TRBV18 and TRBJ1-6, with 10 nucleotides matching TRBD1. After removal of 3 bases from V and 7 bases from J, the junction contained 3 bases not matched to a gene. The CDR3 has 15 residues. CDR1 and CDR2 (germline): KGHSH, LQKENI. The CDR3: CASSPGTGVNSPLHF. The CDR3 DNA reads TGTGCCAGCTCACCTGGGACAGGGGTAAATTCACCCCTCCACTTT. Drawing the rest from reference TRBV18 and TRBJ1-6, the complete variable domain is NAGVMQNPRHLVRRRGQEARLRCSPMKGHSHVYWYRQLPEEGLKFMVYLQKENIIDESGMPKERFSAEFPKEGPSILRIQQVVRGDSAAYFCASSPGTGVNSPLHFGNGTRLTVT.

V usage is TRBV5-4 and J usage is TRBJ2-5; D perhaps matches TRBD1 (5 bases). Per germline, CDR1 SGHNT and CDR2 YYREEE (reference sequence). V gave up 0 bases and J gave up 5 bases, with 8 bases separating them. The length of the CDR3 is 13 residues. The CDR3 coding sequence is TGTGCCAGCAGCTTGGCAGGGCGGGAGACCCAGTACTTC. Translation: CASSLAGRETQYF.

This chain uses TRBV5-1 with TRBJ1-5, with 7 bases identical to TRBD1. The germline gives CDR1 SGHRS, CDR2 YFSETQ. J gave up 2 bases and V 5 bases, and 7 bases lay outside the gene matches. CDR3 length: 15 residues. As DNA, the CDR3 is TGCGCCAGCAGTACCGACAGGGTTCGCAATCAGCCCCAGCATTTT. Residues: CASSTDRVRNQPQHF.

V and J are TRBV6-5 and TRBJ2-2; D gene uncertain. There are 14 residues in the CDR3. Germline lookup yields CDR1 MNHEY and CDR2 SVGAGI. Trimming stripped 7 bases from V and 4 bases from J, with 13 bases between. The chain's CDR3 is CASKSSPPTGELFF. CDR3 coding DNA: TGTGCCAGCAAGAGCTCCCCCCCCACCGGGGAGCTGTTTTTT.

The chain links TRBV18 to TRBJ1-2, with D possibly being TRBD1 (6 bases). The CDR3 runs 16 residues. The V gene lost 4 bases and the J gene lost 3 bases, with 18 bases spanning the gap. Germline values: CDR1 KGHSH, CDR2 LQKENI. Here the CDR3 reads CASSLDVRGAYYGYTF. The CDR3 nucleotides are TGTGCCAGCTCACTCGACGTTCGGGGGGCATACTATGGCTACACCTTC. Full variable domain (outside the CDR3, taken from reference TRBV18 and TRBJ1-2): NAGVMQNPRHLVRRRGQEARLRCSPMKGHSHVYWYRQLPEEGLKFMVYLQKENIIDESGMPKERFSAEFPKEGPSILRIQQVVRGDSAAYFCASSLDVRGAYYGYTFGSGTRLTVV.

The J gene is TRBJ1-1, the V gene TRBV5-4; D gene ambiguous. CDR1 and CDR2 (germline): SGHNT, YYREEE (reference sequence). The CDR3 is 15 amino acids. Deletions cut 4 bases from V and 0 bases from J, with 13 bases between. CDR3 DNA sequence: TGTGCCAGCAGCACAATCTCTCTTTTGAACACTGAAGCTTTCTTT. The encoded protein is CASSTISLLNTEAFF.

The rearrangement joins TRBV7-8 to TRBJ1-1, with D possibly being TRBD1 (5 bases). Trimming took off 1 base at V and 0 bases at J, with 9 bases between the two ends. CDR3 length: 15 amino acids. CDR1 and CDR2 (germline): SGHVS, FQNEAQ. The CDR3 reads CASSLGTGLNTEAFF. The CDR3 nucleotides are TGTGCCAGCAGCTTAGGCACAGGTCTGAACACTGAAGCTTTCTTT.

V and J are TRBV18 and TRBJ1-1, with D tentatively TRBD1 (6 bases). The CDR3 is 13 amino acids. With 6 bases removed from V and 1 base from J, the gap between germline ends came to 9 bases. Germline CDR1 KGHSH, CDR2 LQKENI. CDR3 sequence reads: CASSQGTNTEAFF. The DNA of the CDR3 is TGTGCCAGCTCCCAGGGGACGAACACTGAAGCTTTCTTT. The variable domain in full, with the rest retrieved from reference TRBV18 and TRBJ1-1, is NAGVMQNPRHLVRRRGQEARLRCSPMKGHSHVYWYRQLPEEGLKFMVYLQKENIIDESGMPKERFSAEFPKEGPSILRIQQVVRGDSAAYFCASSQGTNTEAFFGQGTRLTVV.